This is a list of T cell receptor beta chains from one sample in a study of blood T cell repertoires in COVID-19. This table comes from immunoSEQ multiplex PCR, and its TCRdb copy is limited to in-frame clones, with some not included. There are 210,000 or so clones in the sample; more than 70% occur only once, and about 2.8% lies in the top ten. Input material: peripheral blood. The receptors stem from a woman over 75 with active or convalescent COVID-19. Both conserved end residues are part of each CDR3.

v_call: TRBV5-1
cdr3_length: 15
j_call: TRBJ2-7
cdr3_aa: CASSLVQGAEYEQYF

v_call: TRBV19
cdr3_length: 15
j_call: TRBJ1-2
cdr3_aa: CASRSGGTGVGGYTF

v_call: TRBV28
cdr3_length: 15
j_call: TRBJ1-5
cdr3_aa: CASRAGGYSNQPQHF

v_call: TRBV6-5
cdr3_length: 15
j_call: TRBJ1-3
cdr3_aa: CASSYYSGAGNTIYF

v_call: TRBV7-9
cdr3_length: 14
j_call: TRBJ1-6
cdr3_aa: CASSPGQLNSPLHF

v_call: TRBV10-2
cdr3_length: 17
j_call: TRBJ2-6
cdr3_aa: CASSDQPPGSGANVLTF

v_call: TRBV2
cdr3_length: 14
j_call: TRBJ1-2
cdr3_aa: CASSLGTGGGGYTF

v_call: TRBV19
cdr3_length: 16
j_call: TRBJ1-2
cdr3_aa: CATRPGQAPRSYGYTF

v_call: TRBV6-5
cdr3_length: 13
j_call: TRBJ2-5
cdr3_aa: CASGQGRSETQYF

v_call: TRBV30
cdr3_length: 14
j_call: TRBJ1-1
cdr3_aa: CAWTSGQGKTEAFF

v_call: TRBV5-1
cdr3_length: 15
j_call: TRBJ1-2
cdr3_aa: CASSTDRLEHIPLFF

v_call: TRBV7-9
cdr3_length: 14
j_call: TRBJ1-4
cdr3_aa: CASSLQGSNEKLFF

v_call: TRBV5-4
cdr3_length: 17
j_call: TRBJ2-3
cdr3_aa: CASSLALGLTLTDTQYF

v_call: TRBV7-9
cdr3_length: 14
j_call: TRBJ1-1
cdr3_aa: CASHAPSDRFEAFF

v_call: TRBV5-6
cdr3_length: 14
j_call: TRBJ2-7
cdr3_aa: CASSLAGLAYEQYF

v_call: TRBV3-1/TRBV3-2
cdr3_length: 11
j_call: TRBJ1-1
cdr3_aa: CASSLLLEAFF

v_call: TRBV5-1
cdr3_length: 15
j_call: TRBJ1-4
cdr3_aa: CASSWTGGMGEKLFF

v_call: TRBV4-2
cdr3_length: 15
j_call: TRBJ2-1
cdr3_aa: CASSQDRTETNEQFF

v_call: TRBV5-1
cdr3_length: 16
j_call: TRBJ2-1
cdr3_aa: CASSLAPGGGLWEQFF

v_call: TRBV5-4
cdr3_length: 18
j_call: TRBJ1-3
cdr3_aa: CASSLVADRTYSGNTIYF